Listed below are T cell receptor beta chains from one sample, sequenced in a study of cytomegalovirus exposure and HLA in healthy donors. The repertoire was sequenced with immunoSEQ multiplex PCR; TCRdb's copy has only in-frame clones and lacks some. The data contain some 120,000 clones, about 80% of them singletons. Sequenced material: PBMCs. These receptors all come from a man aged 50 to 60 in good health and CMV-seronegative. CDR3s include the opening cysteine and the closing phenylalanine or tryptophan. Fields, in order: D gene, V gene, clone size, J gene, CDR3 protein. D genes are given only for firm matches. Expanded clones are given a class, and other clones once, few, many or no size at all.

d_call: -
v_call: TRBV7-9
clone_size: -
j_call: TRBJ1-3
cdr3_aa: CASSPGTSGNTIYF

d_call: -
v_call: TRBV7-6
clone_size: -
j_call: TRBJ1-4
cdr3_aa: CASSSRVGGGTNEKLFF

d_call: TRBD1
v_call: TRBV6-5
clone_size: once
j_call: TRBJ1-6
cdr3_aa: CASTLQGAMNSPLHF

d_call: -
v_call: TRBV6-5
clone_size: -
j_call: TRBJ1-2
cdr3_aa: CASSYSHRTAYGYTF

d_call: TRBD1
v_call: TRBV30
clone_size: -
j_call: TRBJ1-2
cdr3_aa: CAWHRDRPYGYTF

d_call: TRBD2
v_call: TRBV6-1
clone_size: few
j_call: TRBJ2-2
cdr3_aa: CASSPGPGGFGELFF

d_call: -
v_call: TRBV6-6
clone_size: few
j_call: TRBJ2-2
cdr3_aa: CASSYRGNTGELFF

d_call: -
v_call: TRBV5-8
clone_size: -
j_call: TRBJ1-5
cdr3_aa: CASSQGQGLQPQHF

d_call: -
v_call: TRBV28
clone_size: -
j_call: TRBJ2-2
cdr3_aa: CASSSWPSGTGELFF

d_call: -
v_call: TRBV6-4
clone_size: -
j_call: TRBJ2-3
cdr3_aa: CASSDQRTDTQYF

d_call: TRBD1
v_call: TRBV6-6
clone_size: -
j_call: TRBJ1-1
cdr3_aa: CASSSQGARASFF

d_call: -
v_call: TRBV6-5
clone_size: once
j_call: TRBJ1-5
cdr3_aa: CASSWARAQPQHF

d_call: -
v_call: TRBV13
clone_size: -
j_call: TRBJ2-5
cdr3_aa: CASSGYGSRDRETQYF

d_call: TRBD2
v_call: TRBV4-2
clone_size: once
j_call: TRBJ2-3
cdr3_aa: CASSPTKREITDTQYF

d_call: TRBD1
v_call: TRBV19
clone_size: -
j_call: TRBJ1-5
cdr3_aa: CASSPKDRVYSNQPQHF

d_call: TRBD1
v_call: TRBV5-8
clone_size: -
j_call: TRBJ2-1
cdr3_aa: CASTGTDPMKQFF

d_call: -
v_call: TRBV2
clone_size: -
j_call: TRBJ2-7
cdr3_aa: CASAEDDYEQYF

d_call: -
v_call: TRBV5-1
clone_size: -
j_call: TRBJ1-4
cdr3_aa: CASSLGQPNEKLFF

d_call: -
v_call: TRBV5-1
clone_size: -
j_call: TRBJ1-5
cdr3_aa: CASSFRISRTGQDQPQHF

d_call: TRBD1
v_call: TRBV2
clone_size: once
j_call: TRBJ1-5
cdr3_aa: CASSQQGAGNQPQHF

d_call: -
v_call: TRBV25-1
clone_size: -
j_call: TRBJ2-1
cdr3_aa: CASSRQGSGYNEQFF

d_call: -
v_call: TRBV28
clone_size: -
j_call: TRBJ1-5
cdr3_aa: CASRQGISNQPQHF

d_call: TRBD2
v_call: TRBV5-1
clone_size: -
j_call: TRBJ2-1
cdr3_aa: CASSPGTSGRANEQFF

d_call: -
v_call: TRBV28
clone_size: once
j_call: TRBJ2-7
cdr3_aa: CASNGLLSEQYF

d_call: -
v_call: TRBV7-2
clone_size: -
j_call: TRBJ1-2
cdr3_aa: CATKKSRDTNYGYTF

d_call: TRBD2
v_call: TRBV5-1
clone_size: -
j_call: TRBJ2-7
cdr3_aa: CASSSTGGTYEQYF

d_call: TRBD2
v_call: TRBV7-3
clone_size: -
j_call: TRBJ2-7
cdr3_aa: CASSSAGVGEQYF

d_call: -
v_call: TRBV18
clone_size: -
j_call: TRBJ1-1
cdr3_aa: CASSPPTGEAFF

d_call: TRBD1
v_call: TRBV6-5
clone_size: -
j_call: TRBJ1-2
cdr3_aa: CASRPGTGAYGYTF

d_call: TRBD2
v_call: TRBV2
clone_size: -
j_call: TRBJ2-7
cdr3_aa: CASSELAGGDDVQYF

d_call: -
v_call: TRBV11-2
clone_size: -
j_call: TRBJ1-1
cdr3_aa: CASSLEQGRTEAFF

d_call: TRBD1
v_call: TRBV9
clone_size: -
j_call: TRBJ1-1
cdr3_aa: CASSPRQGQVWDTEAFF

d_call: TRBD2
v_call: TRBV11-1
clone_size: -
j_call: TRBJ2-5
cdr3_aa: CASSLAGRIAETQYF

d_call: -
v_call: TRBV19
clone_size: few
j_call: TRBJ2-7
cdr3_aa: CASSTLGRSSYEQYF

d_call: -
v_call: TRBV18
clone_size: -
j_call: TRBJ2-7
cdr3_aa: CASSPGQIYEQYF

d_call: -
v_call: TRBV27
clone_size: once
j_call: TRBJ1-5
cdr3_aa: CASSFQGRQPQHF

d_call: TRBD2
v_call: TRBV9
clone_size: -
j_call: TRBJ2-5
cdr3_aa: CASSVEDSGGMWETQYF

d_call: TRBD1
v_call: TRBV30
clone_size: -
j_call: TRBJ1-3
cdr3_aa: CAWRDRGDTIYF

d_call: -
v_call: TRBV11-1
clone_size: -
j_call: TRBJ2-2
cdr3_aa: CASSSDPLQGGYAGELFF

d_call: -
v_call: TRBV20-1
clone_size: -
j_call: TRBJ2-5
cdr3_aa: CSASTGETQYF

d_call: TRBD2
v_call: TRBV30
clone_size: few
j_call: TRBJ2-3
cdr3_aa: CAWSISGRIPDTQYF

d_call: TRBD1
v_call: TRBV18
clone_size: -
j_call: TRBJ1-5
cdr3_aa: CASSPNIIQGPSNQPQHF

d_call: -
v_call: TRBV21-1
clone_size: -
j_call: TRBJ1-1
cdr3_aa: CASSNHRGQDTEAFF

d_call: -
v_call: TRBV2
clone_size: -
j_call: TRBJ1-1
cdr3_aa: CASSRVDLNTEAFF

d_call: -
v_call: TRBV5-1
clone_size: -
j_call: TRBJ2-3
cdr3_aa: CASSLAGGIGTDTQYF